A single sample is the source of the 11 T cell receptor beta chains below, sequenced in a study of spatial heterogeneity in lung cancer (dated by TCRdb to the late 2010s). The library was generated by 5' RACE. The run used a NextSeq 500. Starting from the raw public reads, TCRdb applied fastp trimming at Q25, assembled clones with MiXCR and retained in-frame beta chains. Duplicate CDR3 protein sequences are folded into a single record with the most common DNA and genes. The sample table shows more than 35,000 distinct CDR3 sequences, and approximately 5.6% are seen once. Together, the top ten hold 25% to 30% of the sample. The time point label of this sample denotes: sample taken at primary tumor resection. Sequencing was performed on PBMCs, taken at surgery. The receptors derive from a female donor with early-stage non-small cell lung cancer.

This clonotype occurred many times. V is TRBV28 and J is TRBJ2-7; 8 bases fit TRBD1. Germline V lookup: CDR1 MDHEN, CDR2 SYDVKM. V was clipped by 5 bases and J by 7 bases; unmatched bases: 10. This CDR3 spans 14 amino acids. CDR3 in DNA: TGTGCCAGCAGTGTACTGACAGGGGTACCAGAGCAGTACTTC. This codes for CASSVLTGVPEQYF.

There are many counts of this clonotype. The chain carries TRBV19 and TRBJ1-5; 8 nucleotides agree with TRBD1. Per the germline V gene, CDR1 is LNHDA and CDR2 is SQIVND (reference sequence). The CDR3 runs 15 residues. V dropped 3 bases and J dropped 4; count of bases not matched to a gene: 5. The CDR3 nucleotides read TGTGCCAGTAGTATGGACAGGGCCCGAAATCAGCCCCAGCATTTT. Translation: CASSMDRARNQPQHF. The full variable domain, completed using reference TRBV19 and TRBJ1-5, is DGGITQSPKYLFRKEGQNVTLSCEQNLNHDAMYWYRQDPGQGLRLIYYSQIVNDFQKGDIAEGYSVSREKKESFPLTVTSAQKNPTAFYLCASSMDRARNQPQHFGDGTRLSIL.

This clonotype showed up many times. This chain uses TRBV15 with TRBJ2-3, with 13 bases aligning to TRBD2. In germline, CDR1 is LNHNV, CDR2 YYDKDF (reference sequence). The CDR3 consists of 18 residues. Unmatched junction bases numbered 12, after V lost 3 bases and J lost 6 bases. CDR3: CATSSPRLAGGLLDTQYF. CDR3 DNA: TGTGCCACCAGCAGTCCCCGACTAGCGGGGGGCCTCCTGGATACGCAGTATTTT. The complete variable domain, with remaining parts taken from reference TRBV15 and TRBJ2-3, reads DAMVIQNPRYQVTQFGKPVTLSCSQTLNHNVMYWYQQKSSQAPKLLFHYYDKDFNNEADTPDNFQSRRPNTSFCFLDIRSPGLGDTAMYLCATSSPRLAGGLLDTQYFGPGTRLTVL.

The CDR3 DNA follows: TGTGCCAGCAGACCGCGGACAGGGGGCTATTCACCCCTCCACTTT. It specifies CASRPRTGGYSPLHF. The rearrangement uses TRBV12-3 or TRBV12-4 and TRBJ1-6, with 11 positions matching TRBD1. Germline trimming cut 6 bases from V and 8 bases from J; bases unmatched to any gene: 6. CDR3 length equals 15 residues.

A few counts support this clonotype. The chain carries TRBV5-5 and TRBJ1-2; tentatively, D is TRBD1 (6 bases). V was shortened by 0 bases and J by 8 bases, with 14 bases between the two germline ends. Germline CDR1 reads SGHKS; CDR2 reads YYEKEE (reference sequence). This CDR3 comprises 14 residues. DNA for the CDR3: TGTGCCAGCAGCTTGGCTGGGGCAGGGGACGGCTACACCTTC. Translated: CASSLAGAGDGYTF.

The chain has TRBV5-1 and TRBJ2-7; 10 bases match TRBD1. CDR3 length equals 15 residues. With V trimmed by 4 bases and J by 0 bases, 4 bases remained unmatched. Germline values: CDR1 SGHRS, CDR2 YFSETQ. The CDR3 sequence: CASSPGTGDSYEQYF. As DNA, the CDR3 is TGCGCCAGCAGCCCAGGGACAGGGGACTCCTACGAGCAGTACTTC.

The sample holds a few counts of this clonotype. The V call is TRBV7-6, the J call TRBJ1-5; possible D gene TRBD1, 5 bases. Trimming took 0 bases from V and 5 from J, leaving 11 bases between them. Germline V gene sequence: CDR1 SGHVS, CDR2 FNYEAQ. This CDR3 contains 15 residues. The CDR3 DNA follows: TGTGCCAGCAGCTTAGCGCGGGGGAGGGATCAGCCCCAGCATTTT. Translated, it gives CASSLARGRDQPQHF.

This clonotype was counted many times. The chain is built from TRBV11-2 and TRBJ2-2, with 9 bases that match TRBD1. The germline CDR1 and CDR2 sequences are SGHAT and FQNNGV. The CDR3 loop spans 14 amino acids. V lost 8 bases and J lost 0; bases outside the gene matches: 1. DNA of the CDR3: TGTGCCAGCGGGACAGGGCCGAACACCGGGGAGCTGTTTTTT. Its protein product is CASGTGPNTGELFF.

This clonotype has a count of ten or more. The chain is built from TRBV25-1 and TRBJ2-4, with 10 bases that match TRBD2. Germline trimming cut 1 base from V and 5 bases from J; bases unmatched to any gene: 8. CDR1 is MGHDK and CDR2 is SYGVNS in the germline V gene. CDR3 length equals 17 residues. The CDR3 is CASSEFSLTSGENIQYF. CDR3 DNA sequence: TGTGCCAGCAGTGAATTCTCCTTAACTAGCGGGGAAAACATTCAGTACTTC.

J is TRBJ2-1 and V is TRBV7-2; D is possibly TRBD1 (5 bases). This CDR3 spans 15 amino acids. V was trimmed by 2 bases and J by 5 bases, leaving 13 bases between them. The germline V gene has CDR1 SGHTA and CDR2 FQGNSA. The CDR3 region has the DNA TGTGCCAGCAGCTTAATGGCCAGGGCCGACAATGAGCAGTTCTTC. It codes for CASSLMARADNEQFF.

This chain joins TRBV27 and TRBJ1-6; D gene unclear. The CDR3 sequence is 12 residues long. Trimming cost V 3 bases and J 7 bases, with 4 bases left between them. Per germline, CDR1 MNHEY and CDR2 SMNVEV (reference sequence). DNA for the CDR3: TGTGCCAGCAGTTTCCGGAATTCACCCCTCCACTTT. Translated: CASSFRNSPLHF.